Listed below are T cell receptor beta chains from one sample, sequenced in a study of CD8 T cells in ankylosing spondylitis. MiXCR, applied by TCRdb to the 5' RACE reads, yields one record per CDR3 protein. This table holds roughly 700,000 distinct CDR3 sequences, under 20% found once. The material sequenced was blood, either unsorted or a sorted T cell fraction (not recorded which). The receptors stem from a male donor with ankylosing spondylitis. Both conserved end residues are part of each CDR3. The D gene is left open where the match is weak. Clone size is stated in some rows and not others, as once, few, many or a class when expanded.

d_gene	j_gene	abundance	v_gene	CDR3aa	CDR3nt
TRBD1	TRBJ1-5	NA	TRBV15	CATSRGTGPDNQPQHF	TGTGCCACCAGCAGAGGGACAGGGCCGGACAATCAGCCCCAGCATTTT
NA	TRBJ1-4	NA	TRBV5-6	CASSLGWQGANEKLFF	TGTGCCAGCAGCCTCGGGTGGCAGGGCGCTAATGAAAAACTGTTTTTT
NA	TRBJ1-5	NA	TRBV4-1	CASSQDRGRSNQPQHF	TGCGCCAGCAGCCAAGACCGGGGCAGGAGCAATCAGCCCCAGCATTTT
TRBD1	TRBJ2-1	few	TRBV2	CASSDRDSILEQFF	TGTGCCAGCAGTGACCGGGACAGTATCCTTGAGCAGTTCTTC
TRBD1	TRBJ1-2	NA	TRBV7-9	CASSLADRGDGGYTF	TGTGCCAGCAGCTTAGCAGACAGGGGGGATGGTGGCTACACCTTC
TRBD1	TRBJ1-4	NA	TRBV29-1	CSVVGTEEKLFF	TGCAGCGTCGTGGGGACAGAAGAAAAACTGTTTTTT
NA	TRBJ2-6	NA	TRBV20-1	CSAKTSSGANVLTF	TGCAGTGCCAAAACCAGCTCTGGGGCCAACGTCCTGACTTTC
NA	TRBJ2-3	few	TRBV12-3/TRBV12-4	CASSPRAYSTDTQYF	TGTGCCAGCAGTCCCAGAGCATATAGCACAGATACGCAGTATTTT
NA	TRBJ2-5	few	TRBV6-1	CASRKMMGETQYF	TGTGCCAGCAGAAAGATGATGGGGGAGACCCAGTACTTC
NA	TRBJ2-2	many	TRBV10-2	CASRGTHTGELFF	TGCGCCAGCCGGGGGACGCACACCGGGGAGCTGTTTTTT
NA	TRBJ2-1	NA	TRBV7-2	CASSPTSQVRGEQFF	TGTGCCAGCAGCCCGACCTCACAGGTCCGAGGGGAGCAGTTCTTC
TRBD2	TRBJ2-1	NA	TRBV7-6	CASSFAASGGYNEQFF	TGTGCCAGCAGCTTCGCGGCTAGCGGGGGGTACAATGAGCAGTTCTTC
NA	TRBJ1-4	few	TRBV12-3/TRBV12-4	CASSLDRSEKLFF	TGTGCCAGCAGTTTGGACCGTTCTGAAAAACTGTTTTTT
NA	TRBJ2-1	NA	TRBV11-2	CASSQGPHEQFF	TGTGCCAGCAGCCAGGGACCTCATGAGCAGTTCTTC
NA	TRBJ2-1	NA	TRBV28	CASSLRGFGAEQFF	TGTGCCAGCAGTTTAAGAGGGTTTGGCGCTGAGCAGTTCTTC
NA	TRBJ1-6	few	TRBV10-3	CAISAANNSPLHF	TGTGCCATCAGTGCCGCCAATAATTCACCCCTCCACTTT
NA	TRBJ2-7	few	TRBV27	CASSLLAGRYEQYF	TGTGCCAGCAGTTTATTGGCAGGGAGGTACGAGCAGTACTTC
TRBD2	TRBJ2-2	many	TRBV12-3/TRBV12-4	CASSLGGTSDGELFF	TGTGCCAGCAGTTTAGGTGGGACTAGCGACGGGGAGCTGTTTTTT
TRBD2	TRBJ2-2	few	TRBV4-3	CASSQVAGRNTGELFF	TGCGCCAGCAGCCAGGTAGCGGGAAGGAACACCGGGGAGCTGTTTTTT
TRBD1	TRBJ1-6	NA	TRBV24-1	CATSEGRDREGSPLHF	TGTGCCACCAGTGAAGGTCGGGACAGGGAAGGATCACCCCTCCACTTT
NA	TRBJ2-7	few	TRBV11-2	CASSSLGRLYEQYF	TGTGCCAGCAGCTCTCTGGGCAGACTCTACGAGCAGTACTTC
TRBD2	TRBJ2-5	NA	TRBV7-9	CASSFSGAYQETQYF	TGTGCCAGCAGCTTTAGCGGGGCCTACCAAGAGACCCAGTACTTC
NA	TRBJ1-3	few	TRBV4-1	CASSQDNEQRRNTIYF	TGCGCCAGCAGCCAAGATAACGAGCAAAGACGAAACACCATATATTTT
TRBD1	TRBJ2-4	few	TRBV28	CASSSLRQGLAKNIQYF	TGTGCCAGCAGCTCCCTCCGACAGGGTCTGGCCAAAAACATTCAGTACTTC
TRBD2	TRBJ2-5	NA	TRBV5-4	CASSGGTSAWETQYF	TGTGCCAGCAGCGGAGGGACTAGCGCTTGGGAGACCCAGTACTTC
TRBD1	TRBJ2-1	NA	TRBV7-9	CASSLDGTEAWDEQFF	TGTGCCAGCAGCTTAGACGGGACAGAAGCCTGGGATGAGCAGTTCTTC
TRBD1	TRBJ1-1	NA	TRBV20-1	CSARETGGLNTEAFF	TGCAGTGCTAGAGAGACAGGGGGCCTGAACACTGAAGCTTTCTTT
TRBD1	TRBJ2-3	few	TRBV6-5	CASSYGGTGVSDTQYF	TGTGCCAGCAGTTACGGGGGGACAGGGGTCAGCGATACGCAGTATTTT
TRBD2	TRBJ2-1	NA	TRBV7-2	CASSPSQREGNEQFF	TGTGCCAGCAGCCCTTCCCAGCGGGAGGGCAATGAGCAGTTCTTC
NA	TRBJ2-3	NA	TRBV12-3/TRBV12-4	CASSERNTQYF	TGTGCCAGCAGCGAGAGAAATACGCAGTATTTT
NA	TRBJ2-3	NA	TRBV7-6	CASSPRQVDTETQYF	TGTGCCAGCAGCCCCCGACAGGTCGATACAGAGACGCAGTATTTT
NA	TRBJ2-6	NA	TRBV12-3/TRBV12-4	CASSPTGSSGANVLTF	TGTGCCAGCAGTCCGACGGGGAGCTCTGGGGCCAACGTCCTGACTTTC
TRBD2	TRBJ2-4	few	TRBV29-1	CSGRREGLNIQYF	TGCAGCGGACGGCGGGAGGGACTAAACATTCAGTACTTC
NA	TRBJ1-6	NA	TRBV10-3	CAITPGANSPLHF	TGTGCCATCACCCCGGGAGCTAATTCACCCCTCCACTTT
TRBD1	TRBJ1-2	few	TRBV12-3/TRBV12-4	CASRSKGTGGAYGYTF	TGTGCCAGCAGATCAAAAGGGACAGGGGGCGCCTATGGCTACACCTTC
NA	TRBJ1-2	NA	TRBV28	CASSPPGSSGGYTF	TGTGCCAGCAGTCCCCCGGGGAGCTCAGGAGGCTACACCTTC
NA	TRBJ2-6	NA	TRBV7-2	CASSPRTQVSGANVLTF	TGTGCCAGCAGCCCCCGAACTCAGGTCTCTGGGGCCAACGTCCTGACTTTC
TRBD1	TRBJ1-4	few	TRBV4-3	CASSRETGGWEKLFF	TGCGCCAGCAGCCGAGAGACAGGGGGGTGGGAAAAACTGTTTTTT
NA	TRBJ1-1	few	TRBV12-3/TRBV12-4	CASSLHLTGALLEAFF	TGTGCCAGCAGTTTACATCTAACAGGCGCCCTTCTTGAAGCTTTCTTT
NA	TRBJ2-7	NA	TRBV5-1	CASSLDGPGSSYEQYF	TGCGCCAGCAGCTTGGACGGTCCGGGCTCCTCCTACGAGCAGTACTTC
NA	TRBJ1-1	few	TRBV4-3	CASSQDREGEAFF	TGCGCCAGCAGCCAAGACAGGGAAGGTGAAGCTTTCTTT
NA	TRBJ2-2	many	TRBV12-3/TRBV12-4	CASSPWGPDTGELFF	TGTGCCAGCAGCCCCTGGGGGCCAGACACCGGGGAGCTGTTTTTT
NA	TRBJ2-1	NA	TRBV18	CASSPQMGEDNEQFF	TGTGCCAGCTCACCCCAGATGGGAGAGGACAATGAGCAGTTCTTC
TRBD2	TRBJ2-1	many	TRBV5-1	CASSLGLAGSYNEQFF	TGTGCCAGCAGCTTAGGACTAGCGGGCTCCTACAATGAGCAGTTCTTC
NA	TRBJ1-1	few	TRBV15	CATSRVEGLEAFF	TGTGCCACCAGCAGAGTAGAAGGGCTAGAAGCTTTCTTT
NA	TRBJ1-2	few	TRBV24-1	CATSDFRVDYGYTF	TGTGCCACCAGTGATTTTAGGGTAGACTATGGCTACACCTTC
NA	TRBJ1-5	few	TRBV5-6	CASSEGAQPQHF	TGTGCCAGCAGCGAAGGGGCTCAGCCCCAGCATTTT